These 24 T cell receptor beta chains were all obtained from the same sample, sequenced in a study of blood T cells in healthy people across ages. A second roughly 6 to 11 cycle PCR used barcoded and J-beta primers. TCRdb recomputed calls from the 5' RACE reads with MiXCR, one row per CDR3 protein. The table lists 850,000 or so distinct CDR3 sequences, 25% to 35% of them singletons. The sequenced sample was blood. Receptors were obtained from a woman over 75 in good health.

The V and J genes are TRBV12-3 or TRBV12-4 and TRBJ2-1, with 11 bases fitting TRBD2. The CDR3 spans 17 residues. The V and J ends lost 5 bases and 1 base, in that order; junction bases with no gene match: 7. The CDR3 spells CASSDTGTSGSYNEQFF. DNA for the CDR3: TGTGCCAGCAGTGACACCGGGACTAGCGGATCCTACAATGAGCAGTTCTTC.

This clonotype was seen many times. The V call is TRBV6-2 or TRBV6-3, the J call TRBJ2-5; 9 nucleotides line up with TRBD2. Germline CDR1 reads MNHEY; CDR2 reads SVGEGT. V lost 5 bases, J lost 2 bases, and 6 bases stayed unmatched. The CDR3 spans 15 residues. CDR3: CASSKLAGDQETQYF. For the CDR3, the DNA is TGTGCCAGCAGTAAGTTAGCGGGGGATCAAGAGACCCAGTACTTC.

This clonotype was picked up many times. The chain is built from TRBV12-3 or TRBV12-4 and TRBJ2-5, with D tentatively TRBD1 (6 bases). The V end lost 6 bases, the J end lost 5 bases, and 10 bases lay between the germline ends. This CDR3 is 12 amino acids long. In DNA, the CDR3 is TGTGCCAGCAGCCAGGGGCGGGAGACCCAGTACTTC. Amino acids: CASSQGRETQYF.

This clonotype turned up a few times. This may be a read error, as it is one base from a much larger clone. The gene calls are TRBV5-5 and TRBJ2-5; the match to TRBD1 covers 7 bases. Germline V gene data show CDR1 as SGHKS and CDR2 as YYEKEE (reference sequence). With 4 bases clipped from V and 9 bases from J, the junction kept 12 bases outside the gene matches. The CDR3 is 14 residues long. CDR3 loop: CASSMATGDGAQYF. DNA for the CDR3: TGTGCCAGCAGCATGGCCACAGGGGACGGGGCCCAGTACTTC. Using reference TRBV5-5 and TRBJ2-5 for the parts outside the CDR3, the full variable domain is DAGVTQSPTHLIKTRGQQVTLRCSPISGHKSVSWYQQVLGQGPQFIFQYYEKEERGRGNFPDRFSARQFPNYSSELNVNALLLGDSALYLCASSMATGDGAQYFGPGTRLLVL.

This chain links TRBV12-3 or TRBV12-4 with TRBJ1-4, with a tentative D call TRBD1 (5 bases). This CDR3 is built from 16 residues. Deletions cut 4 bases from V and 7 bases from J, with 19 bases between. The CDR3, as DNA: TGTGCCAGCAGTTCGACAGTCGATACCGTGGGTGAAAAACTGTTTTTT. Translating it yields CASSSTVDTVGEKLFF.

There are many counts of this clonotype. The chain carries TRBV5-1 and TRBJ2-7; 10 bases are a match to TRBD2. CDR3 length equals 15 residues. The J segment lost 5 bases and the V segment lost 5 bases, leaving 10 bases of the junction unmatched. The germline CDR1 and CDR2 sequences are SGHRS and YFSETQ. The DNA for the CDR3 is TGCGCCAGCAGTTTTCTAGCGGGGGTGGAAAACGAGCAGTACTTC. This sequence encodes CASSFLAGVENEQYF.

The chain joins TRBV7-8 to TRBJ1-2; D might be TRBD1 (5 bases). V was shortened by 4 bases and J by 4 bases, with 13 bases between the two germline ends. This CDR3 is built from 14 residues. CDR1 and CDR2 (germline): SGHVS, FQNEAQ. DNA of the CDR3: TGTGCCAGCAGCTGGAGCGGGGCGAGCTATGGCTACACCTTC. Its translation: CASSWSGASYGYTF.

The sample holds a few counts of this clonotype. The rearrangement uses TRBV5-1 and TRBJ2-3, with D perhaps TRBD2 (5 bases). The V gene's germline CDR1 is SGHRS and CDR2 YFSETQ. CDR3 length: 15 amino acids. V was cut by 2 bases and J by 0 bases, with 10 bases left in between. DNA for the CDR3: TGCGCCAGCAGCTTAGGACTCCGAAGCACAGATACGCAGTATTTT. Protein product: CASSLGLRSTDTQYF.

The CDR3 protein is CASSATGSPNYGYTF. CDR3 sequence (DNA): TGTGCCAGCAGTGCGACAGGGAGCCCTAACTATGGCTACACCTTC. J is TRBJ1-2 and V is TRBV27; 7 bases are a match to TRBD1. Trimming at V came to 5 bases and at J to 0 bases, leaving 6 bases not matched to a gene. Germline CDR1 reads MNHEY; CDR2 reads SMNVEV (reference sequence). This CDR3 contains 15 residues.

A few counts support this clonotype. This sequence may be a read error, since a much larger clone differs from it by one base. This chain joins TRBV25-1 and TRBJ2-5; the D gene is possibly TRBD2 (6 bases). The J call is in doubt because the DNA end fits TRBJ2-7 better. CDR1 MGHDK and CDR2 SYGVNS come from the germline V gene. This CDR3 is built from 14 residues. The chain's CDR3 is CASREYGTGVEQYF. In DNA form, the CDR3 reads TGTGCCAGCAGGGAATACGGGACTGGAGTCGAGCAGTACTTC.

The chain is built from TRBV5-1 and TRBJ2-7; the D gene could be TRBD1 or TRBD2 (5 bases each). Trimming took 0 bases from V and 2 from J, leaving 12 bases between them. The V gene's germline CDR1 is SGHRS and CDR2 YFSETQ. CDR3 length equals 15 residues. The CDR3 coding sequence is TGCGCCAGCAGCTTGGCCCTCGGGGCCACCTACGAGCAGTACTTC. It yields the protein CASSLALGATYEQYF.

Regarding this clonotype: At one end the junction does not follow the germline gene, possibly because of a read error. The CDR3 nucleotides are TGTGCCAGCAGCCCGAGCGGGGTTTCCTACAGTGAGCAGTTCTTC. It yields the protein CASSPSGVSYSEQFF. The chain combines TRBV7-2 with TRBJ2-1; 7 bases match TRBD2. There are 15 residues in the CDR3. Germline CDR1 is SGHTA and CDR2 is FQGNSA.

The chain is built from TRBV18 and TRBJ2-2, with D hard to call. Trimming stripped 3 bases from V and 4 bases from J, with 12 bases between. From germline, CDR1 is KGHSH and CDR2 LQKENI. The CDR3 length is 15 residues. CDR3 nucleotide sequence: TGTGCCAGCTCACCGGCGTCCCCACCCACCGGGGAGCTGTTTTTT. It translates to CASSPASPPTGELFF.

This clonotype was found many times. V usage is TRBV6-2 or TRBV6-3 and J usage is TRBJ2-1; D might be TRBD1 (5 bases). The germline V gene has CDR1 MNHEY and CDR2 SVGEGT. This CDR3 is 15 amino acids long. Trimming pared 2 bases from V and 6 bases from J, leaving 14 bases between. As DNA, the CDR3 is TGTGCCAGCAGTTACCACGATCGACAGAGCAATGAGCAGTTCTTC. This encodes CASSYHDRQSNEQFF.

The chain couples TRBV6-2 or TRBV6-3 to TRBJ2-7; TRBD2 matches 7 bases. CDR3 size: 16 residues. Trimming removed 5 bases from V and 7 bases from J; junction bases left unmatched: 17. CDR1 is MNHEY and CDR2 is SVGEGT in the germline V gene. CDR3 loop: CASSTPLATPYNEQYF. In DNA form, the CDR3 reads TGTGCCAGCAGTACTCCACTAGCGACCCCCTACAATGAGCAGTACTTC.

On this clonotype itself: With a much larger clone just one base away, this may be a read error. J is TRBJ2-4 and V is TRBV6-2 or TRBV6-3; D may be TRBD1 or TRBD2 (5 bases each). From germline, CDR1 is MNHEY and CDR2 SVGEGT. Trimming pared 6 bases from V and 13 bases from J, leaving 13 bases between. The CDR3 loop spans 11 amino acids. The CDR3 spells CASRYVREQYF. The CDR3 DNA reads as TGTGCCAGCAGGTACGTCAGGGAGCAGTACTTC.

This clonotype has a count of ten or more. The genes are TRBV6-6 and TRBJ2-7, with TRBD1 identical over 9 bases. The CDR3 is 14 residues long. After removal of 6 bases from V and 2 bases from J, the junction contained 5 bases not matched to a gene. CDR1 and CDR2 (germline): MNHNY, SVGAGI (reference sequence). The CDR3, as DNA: TGTGCCAGCAGCTCACAGGGGGCCCCCTACGAGCAGTACTTC. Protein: CASSSQGAPYEQYF.

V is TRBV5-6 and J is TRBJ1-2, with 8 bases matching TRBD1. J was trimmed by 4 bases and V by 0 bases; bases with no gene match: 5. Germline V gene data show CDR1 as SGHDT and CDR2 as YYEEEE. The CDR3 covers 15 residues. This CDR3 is CASSLGAGTGYGYTF. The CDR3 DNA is TGTGCCAGCAGCTTGGGGGCCGGGACAGGCTATGGCTACACCTTC.

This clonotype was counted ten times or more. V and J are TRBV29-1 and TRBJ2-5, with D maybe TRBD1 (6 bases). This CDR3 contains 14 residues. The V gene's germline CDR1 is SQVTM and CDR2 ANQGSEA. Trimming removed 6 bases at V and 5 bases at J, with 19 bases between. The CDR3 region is CSVADRNLAETQYF. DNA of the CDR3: TGCAGCGTGGCCGACAGGAACTTAGCCGAGACCCAGTACTTC.

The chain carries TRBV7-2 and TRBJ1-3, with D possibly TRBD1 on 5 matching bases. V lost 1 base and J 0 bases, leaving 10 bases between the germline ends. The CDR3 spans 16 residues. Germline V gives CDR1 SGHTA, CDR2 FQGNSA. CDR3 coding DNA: TGTGCCAGCAGCTTAGTGGGGCAGAGCTCTGGAAACACCATATATTTT. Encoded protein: CASSLVGQSSGNTIYF.

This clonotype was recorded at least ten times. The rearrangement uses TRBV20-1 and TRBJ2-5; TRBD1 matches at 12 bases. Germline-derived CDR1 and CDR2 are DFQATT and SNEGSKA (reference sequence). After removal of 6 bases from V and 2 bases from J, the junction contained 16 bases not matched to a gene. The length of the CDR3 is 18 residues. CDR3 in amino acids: CSAWGQGASRRAQETQYF. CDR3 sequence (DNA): TGCAGTGCATGGGGACAGGGGGCCTCGCGACGGGCTCAAGAGACCCAGTACTTC.

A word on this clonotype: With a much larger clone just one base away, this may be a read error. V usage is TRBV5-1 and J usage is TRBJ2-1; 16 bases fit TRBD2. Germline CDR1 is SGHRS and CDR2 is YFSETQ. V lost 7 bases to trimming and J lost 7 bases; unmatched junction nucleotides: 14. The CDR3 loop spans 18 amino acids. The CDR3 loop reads CASVTGTSGGAGGNEQFF. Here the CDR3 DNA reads TGCGCCAGCGTAACCGGGACTAGCGGGGGGGCCGGGGGGAATGAGCAGTTCTTC. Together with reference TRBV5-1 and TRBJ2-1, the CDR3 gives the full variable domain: KAGVTQTPRYLIKTRGQQVTLSCSPISGHRSVSWYQQTPGQGLQFLFEYFSETQRNKGNFPGRFSGRQFSNSRSEMNVSTLELGDSALYLCASVTGTSGGAGGNEQFFGPGTRLTVL.

CDR3 sequence (DNA): TGTGCCAGCAGCTTACGGCCCAGGGGCTCTGGAAACACCATATATTTT. Its translation: CASSLRPRGSGNTIYF. The rearrangement uses TRBV7-2 and TRBJ1-3, with D tentatively TRBD1 (6 bases). The CDR3 is made up of 16 amino acids. V gave up 2 bases and J gave up 0 bases, with 11 bases separating them. In germline, CDR1 is SGHTA, CDR2 FQGNSA.

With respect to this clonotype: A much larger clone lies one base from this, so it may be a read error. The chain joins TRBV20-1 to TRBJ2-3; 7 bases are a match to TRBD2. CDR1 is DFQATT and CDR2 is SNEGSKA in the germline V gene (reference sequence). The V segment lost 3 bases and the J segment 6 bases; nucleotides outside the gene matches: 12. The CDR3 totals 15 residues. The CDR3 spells CSARDWGGQGDTQYF. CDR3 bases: TGCAGTGCTAGGGATTGGGGAGGGCAGGGTGATACGCAGTATTTT.